Listed below are T cell receptor beta chains from one sample, sequenced in a study of blood T cell repertoires in COVID-19. Clones were sequenced by immunoSEQ multiplex PCR, and TCRdb holds only the in-frame ones, with some missing. The table lists roughly 250,000 clones, around 85% of them singletons. The sequenced material came from PBMCs or T cells enriched from blood (not recorded which). These TCRs come from a woman younger than 45 who had recovered from COVID-19. Both conserved end residues are part of each CDR3. The D gene is left open where the match is weak. A row's size may be missing; if present it is once, few, many or a size class.

V: TRBV28; J: TRBJ1-1; D: NA; size: NA; DNA: TGTGCCAGCAGTTTCGGACTGTTGGGTAACACTGAAGCTTTCTTT; CDR3: CASSFGLLGNTEAFF
V: TRBV2; J: TRBJ2-1; D: TRBD2; size: once; DNA: TGTGCCAGCAGTCCACCGGGAGGGTGGAGTGAGCAGTTCTTC; CDR3: CASSPPGGWSEQFF
V: TRBV12-3/TRBV12-4; J: TRBJ1-6; D: NA; size: NA; DNA: TGTGCCAGCAGCGGGGGGAGGCCCCTCCACTTT; CDR3: CASSGGRPLHF
V: TRBV30; J: TRBJ2-4; D: NA; size: NA; DNA: TGTGCCTGGAGTGTAGGTTTAGGGGGGGTGAGAAACATTCAGTACTTC; CDR3: CAWSVGLGGVRNIQYF
V: TRBV4-2; J: TRBJ2-1; D: NA; size: NA; DNA: TGTGCCAGCAGCCAAAGGGAGGACTACAATGAGCAGTTCTTC; CDR3: CASSQREDYNEQFF
V: TRBV15; J: TRBJ2-1; D: TRBD1; size: NA; DNA: TGTGCCACCAGCCTCGACAGGGGTTCCTACAATGAGCAGTTCTTC; CDR3: CATSLDRGSYNEQFF
V: TRBV5-4; J: TRBJ2-7; D: NA; size: once; DNA: TGTGCCAGCAGCTTGTATGGGGGCCCATCGACCTACGAGCAGTACTTC; CDR3: CASSLYGGPSTYEQYF
V: TRBV2; J: TRBJ2-2; D: NA; size: NA; DNA: TGTGCCAGCAGTGTATCCCTTTTTCGGGACACCTACACCGGGGAGCTGTTTTTT; CDR3: CASSVSLFRDTYTGELFF
V: TRBV27; J: TRBJ2-5; D: NA; size: NA; DNA: TGTGCCAGCAGTTTATATGTCGACCAAGAGACCCAGTACTTC; CDR3: CASSLYVDQETQYF
V: TRBV19; J: TRBJ1-3; D: NA; size: NA; DNA: TGTGCCAGTACGTCCTCTGGAAACACCATATATTTT; CDR3: CASTSSGNTIYF
V: TRBV3-1/TRBV3-2; J: TRBJ2-7; D: TRBD2; size: NA; DNA: TGTGCCAGCAGCCAAGAACTAGCGGGGTACTACGAGCAGTACTTC; CDR3: CASSQELAGYYEQYF
V: TRBV9; J: TRBJ1-1; D: NA; size: NA; DNA: TGTGCCAGCAGCGTAGGGGCTGTTAACACTGAAGCTTTCTTT; CDR3: CASSVGAVNTEAFF
V: TRBV7-3; J: TRBJ1-6; D: NA; size: NA; DNA: TGTGCCAGCAGCTTAATAGGCCAGGGGAGTTCACCCCTCCACTTT; CDR3: CASSLIGQGSSPLHF
V: TRBV7-2; J: TRBJ2-5; D: TRBD2; size: NA; DNA: TGTGCCAGCAGCTTTTCGGGGGGGCAAGAGACCCAGTACTTC; CDR3: CASSFSGGQETQYF
V: TRBV3-1/TRBV3-2; J: TRBJ1-4; D: NA; size: NA; DNA: TGTGCCAGCAACTCCGTGGGGGCCGAAAAACTGTTTTTT; CDR3: CASNSVGAEKLFF
V: TRBV5-6; J: TRBJ1-4; D: TRBD1; size: NA; DNA: TGTGCCAGCACCTTCGGGACAGGGGGGGAAAAACTGTTTTTT; CDR3: CASTFGTGGEKLFF
V: TRBV11-2; J: TRBJ1-1; D: NA; size: NA; DNA: TGTGCCAGCAGCTTAAGGACCTACAATGGTGGAGGCACTGAAGCTTTCTTT; CDR3: CASSLRTYNGGGTEAFF
V: TRBV6-5; J: TRBJ2-7; D: NA; size: NA; DNA: TGTGCCAGCAGCGCTCAGCAGGGTTTCGGATACGAGCAGTACTTC; CDR3: CASSAQQGFGYEQYF
V: TRBV9; J: TRBJ1-6; D: NA; size: NA; DNA: TGTGCCAGCAGCCCCGCCCCAGACTATTCACCCCTCCACTTT; CDR3: CASSPAPDYSPLHF
V: TRBV7-2; J: TRBJ2-7; D: TRBD2; size: NA; DNA: TGTGCCAGCAGCTCATTAGCGGGGGGGTTGGACGAGCAGTACTTC; CDR3: CASSSLAGGLDEQYF
V: TRBV24-1; J: TRBJ1-1; D: TRBD1; size: NA; DNA: TGTGCCACCAGTGACACCGGGACAGGGGACACTGAAGCTTTCTTT; CDR3: CATSDTGTGDTEAFF
V: TRBV7-9; J: TRBJ1-1; D: TRBD1; size: NA; DNA: TGTGCCAGCAGCACGGGACAGTGGAACACTGAAGCTTTCTTT; CDR3: CASSTGQWNTEAFF
V: TRBV28; J: TRBJ2-1; D: NA; size: NA; DNA: TGTGCCAGCAGTTATTTTTGGCGGACTATCTACAATGAGCAGTTCTTC; CDR3: CASSYFWRTIYNEQFF
V: TRBV5-4; J: TRBJ1-2; D: NA; size: NA; DNA: TGTGCCAGCAGCTTGGTCCGGCAGGACTATGGCTACACCTTC; CDR3: CASSLVRQDYGYTF
V: TRBV28; J: TRBJ1-3; D: NA; size: NA; DNA: TGTGCCAGCAGGTCGACAGTGATCTCTGGAAACACCATATATTTT; CDR3: CASRSTVISGNTIYF
V: TRBV5-4; J: TRBJ1-2; D: TRBD1; size: few; DNA: TGTGCCACCTCGGACAGGACCGATAACTATGGCTACACCTTC; CDR3: CATSDRTDNYGYTF
V: TRBV5-4; J: TRBJ2-2; D: TRBD2; size: NA; DNA: TGTGCCAGCAGCTTGGCTAGCGGGATAGCCGGGGAGCTGTTTTTT; CDR3: CASSLASGIAGELFF
V: TRBV3-1/TRBV3-2; J: TRBJ2-1; D: TRBD2; size: NA; DNA: TGTGCCAGCAGCCAAGACCTAGCGGGTAGCTCCTACAATGAGCAGTTCTTC; CDR3: CASSQDLAGSSYNEQFF
V: TRBV5-3; J: TRBJ1-1; D: TRBD1; size: NA; DNA: TGTGCCAGAAGCTTGATCGGGGACAGGGAGAACACTGAAGCTTTCTTT; CDR3: CARSLIGDRENTEAFF
V: TRBV15; J: TRBJ1-1; D: NA; size: few; DNA: TGTGCCACCAGGGAGACAGGAGCCGAAGCTTTCTTT; CDR3: CATRETGAEAFF
V: TRBV7-9; J: TRBJ2-1; D: TRBD1; size: once; DNA: TGTGCCAGCAGCTCAGGACAGGGTGACTACAATGAGCAGTTCTTC; CDR3: CASSSGQGDYNEQFF
V: TRBV5-4; J: TRBJ2-7; D: TRBD2; size: NA; DNA: TGTGCCAGCAGCTCTAATCCTAGCGGGGGGCCGCGGCCGAGCTCCTACGAGCAGTACTTC; CDR3: CASSSNPSGGPRPSSYEQYF
V: TRBV3-1/TRBV3-2; J: TRBJ1-2; D: TRBD1; size: NA; DNA: TGTGCCAGCAGCTTACACACTTCAGGGGGCTTTGGCTACACCTTC; CDR3: CASSLHTSGGFGYTF
V: TRBV13; J: TRBJ2-2; D: TRBD1; size: NA; DNA: TGTGCCAGCAGCTATACCGGGACAGGGTATCTAAGCGGGGAGCTGTTTTTT; CDR3: CASSYTGTGYLSGELFF
V: TRBV12-5; J: TRBJ1-2; D: NA; size: NA; DNA: TGTGCTAGTGCCCTCCTGCCCTGGGGGCCGTTCGGTAAAAACTATGGCTACACCTTC; CDR3: CASALLPWGPFGKNYGYTF
V: TRBV7-8; J: TRBJ1-4; D: NA; size: few; DNA: TGTGCCAGCAGCCGAGGACGAAGAGGGGAAAAACTGTTTTTT; CDR3: CASSRGRRGEKLFF
V: TRBV6-1; J: TRBJ2-7; D: NA; size: NA; DNA: TGTGCCAGCAGTGAAGCGGCAGGAGGGGTCTACGAGCAGTACTTC; CDR3: CASSEAAGGVYEQYF
V: TRBV9; J: TRBJ2-1; D: NA; size: NA; DNA: TGTGCCAGCAGCGTAGCTATTACCTCCTACAATGAGCAGTTCTTC; CDR3: CASSVAITSYNEQFF
V: TRBV28; J: TRBJ1-2; D: TRBD1; size: NA; DNA: TGTGCCAGCGTATCGACAGGGCTTGGCTACACCTTC; CDR3: CASVSTGLGYTF
V: TRBV27; J: TRBJ2-1; D: TRBD2; size: NA; DNA: TGTGCCAGCAGTAAGGGACTAGCGGGAGGTAGGGACAATGAGCAGTTCTTC; CDR3: CASSKGLAGGRDNEQFF